The next 22 T cell receptor beta chains were all read from a single sample in a study of T cells after posttransplantation cyclophosphamide. Produced via immunoSEQ multiplex PCR; TCRdb's table is partial and in-frame only. The sample lists 20,000 to 25,000 clones; about 84% were seen once. The material sequenced was PBMCs. The receptors were gathered from an older woman with a blood cancer, CMV-positive, and with a related stem cell donor.

The chain is built from TRBV11-2 and TRBJ1-2; possibly TRBD1 for D (5 bases). CDR1 and CDR2 from the germline V gene are SGHAT and FQNNGV. The V end was cut by 1 base, the J end by 6 bases, with 12 bases between. The CDR3 sequence is 14 residues long. In DNA, the CDR3 is TGTGCCAGCAGCTTAGGGTCGGGGGTGGATGGCTACACCTTC. Protein product: CASSLGSGVDGYTF.

V usage is TRBV7-9 and J usage is TRBJ1-3; tentatively, D is TRBD1 (5 bases). The CDR3 has 16 amino acids. V lost 5 bases, J lost 0 bases, and 14 bases lay in between. Per germline, CDR1 SEHNR and CDR2 FQNEAQ (reference sequence). The CDR3 loop reads CASSPEGPDSGNTIYF. The CDR3 nucleotides are TGTGCCAGCAGCCCGGAGGGGCCAGACTCTGGAAACACCATATATTTT.

The gene calls are TRBV6-6 and TRBJ2-7; TRBD2 matches at 9 bases. V shed 5 bases, J shed 3 bases, and the junction held 5 bases outside the gene matches. Per the germline V gene, CDR1 is MNHNY and CDR2 is SVGAGI (reference sequence). The CDR3 is 14 amino acids. This chain's CDR3 is CASSTTSGVYEQYF. Here the CDR3 DNA reads TGTGCCAGCAGTACGACTAGCGGAGTCTACGAGCAGTACTTC.

The V call is TRBV5-5, the J call TRBJ2-7, with 10 bases identical to TRBD1. J was trimmed by 0 bases and V by 5 bases; bases with no gene match: 17. The CDR3 sequence is 19 residues long. The V gene's germline CDR1 is SGHKS and CDR2 YYEKEE (reference sequence). DNA of the CDR3: TGTGCCAGCAGTGAGCGGACAGGGGGTTTCGTGGGACCCTCCTACGAGCAGTACTTC. Protein product: CASSERTGGFVGPSYEQYF.

This clone was seen just once. This chain uses TRBV2 with TRBJ1-1; D possibly corresponds to TRBD1 (6 bases). CDR3 length: 15 amino acids. With 10 bases removed from V and 4 bases from J, the gap between germline ends came to 22 bases. Germline CDR1 is SNHLY and CDR2 is FYNNEI. Here the CDR3 DNA reads TGTGCCACCATAAACCCAACAGGGTCCCGCACTGAAGCTTTCTTT. It codes for CATINPTGSRTEAFF.

This chain uses TRBV14 with TRBJ2-7; D is perhaps TRBD2 (5 bases). CDR1 and CDR2 (germline): SGHDN, FVKESK. Trimming took off 0 bases at V and 1 base at J, with 7 bases between the two ends. This CDR3 is 14 amino acids long. The CDR3, as DNA: TGTGCCAGCAGCCAAGACCCGGGGTCCTACGAGCAGTACTTC. Its protein is CASSQDPGSYEQYF. The entire variable domain, with the rest obtained from reference TRBV14 and TRBJ2-7, is as follows: EAGVTQFPSHSVIEKGQTVTLRCDPISGHDNLYWYRRVMGKEIKFLLHFVKESKQDESGMPNNRFLAERTGGTYSTLKVQPAELEDSGVYFCASSQDPGSYEQYFGPGTRLTVT.

The chain recombines TRBV6-1 with TRBJ2-5; D is ambiguous. The V end was cut by 10 bases, the J end by 1 base, with 7 bases between. CDR3 length: 11 residues. Per germline, CDR1 MNHNS and CDR2 SASEGT. The CDR3 spells CATRPQETQYF. The CDR3 DNA is TGTGCCACTAGGCCCCAAGAGACCCAGTACTTC.

The V gene is TRBV4-1, the J gene TRBJ1-5; unclear D gene. Germline V lookup: CDR1 MGHRA, CDR2 YSYEKL. Trimming took off 0 bases at V and 0 bases at J, with 9 bases between the two ends. The CDR3 runs to 16 residues. CDR3 amino acids: CASSQEIYGSNQPQHF. In DNA form, the CDR3 reads TGCGCCAGCAGCCAAGAAATCTACGGTAGCAATCAGCCCCAGCATTTT.

The rearrangement uses TRBV19 and TRBJ2-1; 7 nucleotides align to TRBD2. After removal of 8 bases from V and 4 bases from J, the junction contained 5 bases not matched to a gene. The CDR3 is 13 amino acids. CDR1 is LNHDA, CDR2 SQIVND, per germline (reference sequence). The CDR3 DNA sequence: TGTGCCAGTGAAGCGGGACTATACAATGAGCAGTTCTTC. Translated: CASEAGLYNEQFF.

This rearrangement joins TRBV19 to TRBJ2-2; TRBD2 aligns across 9 bases. V gave up 10 bases and J gave up 5 bases; unmatched junction bases: 14. The length of the CDR3 is 16 residues. Germline values: CDR1 LNHDA, CDR2 SQIVND (reference sequence). The CDR3 is CATSKRREGYTGELFF. For the CDR3, the DNA is TGTGCCACCTCCAAGCGGCGGGAGGGTTATACCGGGGAGCTGTTTTTT. Based on the CDR3 plus reference TRBV19 and TRBJ2-2, the full variable domain is DGGITQSPKYLFRKEGQNVTLSCEQNLNHDAMYWYRQDPGQGLRLIYYSQIVNDFQKGDIAEGYSVSREKKESFPLTVTSAQKNPTAFYLCATSKRREGYTGELFFGEGSRLTVL.

Only one count was recorded for this clone. This chain connects TRBV13 to TRBJ2-7; TRBD1 might be the D (6 bases). CDR1 and CDR2 from the germline V gene are PRHDT and FYEKMQ (reference sequence). The germline V and J ends were trimmed by 0 bases and 5 bases, with 14 bases remaining between them. This CDR3 has 15 amino acids. The CDR3 here is CASSLGRSGVDEQYF. Here the CDR3 DNA reads TGTGCCAGCAGCTTAGGTCGGTCAGGGGTCGACGAGCAGTACTTC.

This clone was observed a handful of times. J is TRBJ2-2 and V is TRBV11-2; 14 nucleotides line up with TRBD2. Germline values: CDR1 SGHAT, CDR2 FQNNGV. The CDR3 length is 19 residues. Trimming took 1 base from V and 5 from J; bases not matched to a gene: 9. CDR3 sequence: CASSLAGGGLAGVTGELFF. In nucleotides, the CDR3 is TGTGCCAGCAGCTTAGCCGGGGGGGGACTAGCGGGAGTAACCGGGGAGCTGTTTTTT.

This sequence joins TRBV30 and TRBJ2-7; 11 bases align to TRBD2. Germline values: CDR1 GTSNPN, CDR2 SVGIG (reference sequence). V shed 2 bases and J 3 bases; nucleotides not matched to a gene: 3. CDR3 length equals 14 residues. CDR3 DNA sequence: TGTGCCTGGAGTTTAGCGGGAGGGCACTACGAGCAGTACTTC. Amino acid sequence: CAWSLAGGHYEQYF.

This clone has just a few counts. This chain connects TRBV5-8 to TRBJ1-2, with D possibly TRBD1 on 5 matching bases. This CDR3 is 15 amino acids long. V dropped 4 bases and J dropped 0 bases, with 13 bases sitting between them. Germline V gene lookup returns CDR1 SGHTS and CDR2 YDEGEE. This CDR3 is CASSGYRRANYGYTF. The CDR3 region has the DNA TGTGCCAGCAGCGGATACAGGCGAGCTAACTATGGCTACACCTTC.

The rearrangement uses TRBV18 and TRBJ2-1; D remains ambiguous. From germline, CDR1 is KGHSH and CDR2 LQKENI. The CDR3 covers 14 residues. V was cut by 6 bases and J by 3 bases, with 12 bases left in between. This CDR3 is CASSPSYSYNEQFF. The DNA for the CDR3 is TGTGCCAGCTCCCCGAGTTACAGCTACAATGAGCAGTTCTTC.

J is TRBJ2-7 and V is TRBV30; TRBD2 agrees at 10 bases. Germline V gene lookup returns CDR1 GTSNPN and CDR2 SVGIG (reference sequence). The CDR3 extends over 14 amino acids. Losses at the gene ends were 3 bases for V and 1 base for J; bases not matched to a gene: 3. The CDR3 here is CAWRSGRASYEQYF. As DNA, the CDR3 is TGTGCCTGGAGGAGCGGGAGGGCGTCCTACGAGCAGTACTTC.

The V call is TRBV7-2, the J call TRBJ2-1; 9 positions match TRBD2. Trimming cost V 4 bases and J 7 bases; bases outside gene matches: 8. The CDR3 totals 15 residues. The germline gives CDR1 SGHTA, CDR2 FQGNSA. The CDR3 DNA sequence: TGTGCCAGCAGCTCTGTAGCGGGAGCGGCGAATGAGCAGTTCTTC. It encodes CASSSVAGAANEQFF.

The chain employs TRBV18 and TRBJ1-1; D may be TRBD1 (5 bases). The V end was cut by 3 bases, the J end by 6 bases, with 23 bases between. The CDR3 totals 17 residues. Germline CDR1 is KGHSH and CDR2 is LQKENI. CDR3 residues: CASSPIVGFAAGAEAFF. Written as DNA, the CDR3 is TGTGCCAGCTCACCGATCGTGGGTTTCGCTGCGGGGGCTGAAGCTTTCTTT.

With respect to this clone: Germline is not matched at one junction end, which may reflect a read error. The genes are TRBV7-3 and TRBJ1-2, with D perhaps matching TRBD1 (6 bases). CDR3 length equals 14 residues. Germline V gene lookup returns CDR1 SGHTA and CDR2 FQGTGA. As DNA, the CDR3 is TGTGCCAGCAGCTTAACGACGGCGGGGGGGCCACACTCCTTC. Its protein product is CASSLTTAGGPHSF. Looking up the rest from reference TRBV7-3 and TRBJ1-2 gives the full variable domain: GAGVSQTPSNKVTEKGKYVELRCDPISGHTALYWYRQSLGQGPEFLIYFQGTGAADDSGLPNDRFFAVRPEGSVSTLKIQRTERGDSAVYLCASSLTTAGGPHSFGSGTRLTVV.

This clone was seen a single time. The rearrangement links TRBV6-5 to TRBJ2-2; TRBD1 aligns across 8 bases. With 8 bases clipped from V and 4 bases from J, the junction kept 3 bases outside the gene matches. Germline CDR1 is MNHEY and CDR2 is SVGAGI. The CDR3 length is 13 residues. The chain's CDR3 is CASGTGGTGELFF. DNA for the CDR3: TGTGCCAGCGGTACAGGGGGCACCGGGGAGCTGTTTTTT.

The chain employs TRBV11-2 and TRBJ2-7; 9 bases are shared with TRBD2. The CDR3 totals 13 residues. Trimming removed 10 bases from V and 4 bases from J; junction bases left unmatched: 8. Germline assignment: CDR1 SGHAT and CDR2 FQNNGV. CDR3 in amino acids: CATRGLAGYEQYF. CDR3 sequence (DNA): TGTGCCACCCGAGGTCTAGCGGGGTACGAGCAGTACTTC.

This clone has just one count. V and J are TRBV5-1 and TRBJ2-1, with TRBD2 identical over 11 bases. Germline-derived CDR1 and CDR2 are SGHRS and YFSETQ. CDR3 size: 16 residues. Unmatched junction bases numbered 4, after V lost 0 bases and J lost 5 bases. The CDR3 protein is CASSLVAGGSHNEQFF. Here the CDR3 DNA reads TGCGCCAGCAGCTTGGTAGCGGGAGGGTCCCACAATGAGCAGTTCTTC.